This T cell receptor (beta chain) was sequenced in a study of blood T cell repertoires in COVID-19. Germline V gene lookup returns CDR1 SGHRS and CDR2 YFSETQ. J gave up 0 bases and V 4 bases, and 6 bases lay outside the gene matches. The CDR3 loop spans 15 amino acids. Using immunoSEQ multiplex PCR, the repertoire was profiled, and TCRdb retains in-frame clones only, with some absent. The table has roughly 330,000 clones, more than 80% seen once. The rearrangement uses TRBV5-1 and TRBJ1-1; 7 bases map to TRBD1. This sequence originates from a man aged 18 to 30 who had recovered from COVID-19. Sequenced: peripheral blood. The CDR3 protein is CASSGDRVMNTEAFF. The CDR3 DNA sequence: TGCGCCAGCAGCGGGGACAGAGTTATGAACACTGAAGCTTTCTTT.